A selection of T cell receptor beta chains follows, all from one sample in a study of T-cell reconstitution after alpha-beta-depleted transplantation in children. From the PCR reads, TCRdb called clonotypes with MiXCR, one entry per CDR3 protein. The sample has about 980,000 distinct CDR3 sequences, around 30% seen once. Sequencing was performed on PBMCs, mostly from graft donor cells, taken 360 days after TCRalphabeta/CD19-depleted stem cell transplant. These receptors all come from a boy under two years old who had a stem cell transplant for SCID, so the T cells may come from the graft donor. The CDR3 runs from the conserved cysteine through the conserved F or W. D genes are given only for firm matches. Only part of the rows carry a size: once, few, many, or a class if the clone is expanded.

TRBD2	TRBV5-6	-	TRBJ2-7	CASSLAPTSIAYEQYF	TGTGCCAGCAGCTTGGCGCCGACTAGCATAGCCTACGAGCAGTACTTC
TRBD1	TRBV15	once	TRBJ2-7	CATSRDPQGMYF	TGTGCCACCAGCAGAGATCCACAGGGGATGTACTTC
-	TRBV7-6	few	TRBJ1-3	CASSPQGTASGNTIYF	TGTGCCAGCAGCCCGCAGGGTACAGCCTCTGGAAACACCATATATTTT
-	TRBV18	-	TRBJ1-2	CASSPFRGETSF	TGTGCCAGCTCACCATTTCGGGGGGAGACATCCTTC
-	TRBV6-1	-	TRBJ2-7	CASRRTGREYEQYF	TGTGCCAGCAGACGGACAGGGAGGGAGTACGAGCAGTACTTC
TRBD2	TRBV11-2	-	TRBJ2-7	CASSTRRSGLALNYEQYF	TGTGCCAGCAGCACCCGTAGATCGGGACTAGCGTTGAATTACGAGCAGTACTTC
-	TRBV5-1	many	TRBJ1-3	CASSGVGGSRGNTIYF	TGCGCCAGCAGCGGAGTTGGAGGGTCGAGGGGAAACACCATATATTTT
-	TRBV29-1	-	TRBJ2-5	CSISRETQYF	TGCAGCATTAGCCGGGAGACCCAGTACTTC
TRBD1	TRBV19	-	TRBJ2-1	CASSIFFGQGIHEQFF	TGTGCCAGTAGTATATTTTTCGGACAGGGTATCCATGAGCAGTTCTTC
TRBD1	TRBV2	few	TRBJ1-1	CASSQTGGGTEAFF	TGTGCCAGCAGTCAGACAGGGGGCGGCACTGAAGCTTTCTTT
-	TRBV19	few	TRBJ2-7	CASSGSLQGKQYF	TGTGCCAGTAGTGGAAGCCTTCAGGGTAAGCAGTACTTC
-	TRBV5-5	many	TRBJ2-7	CASSLVMSYEQYF	TGTGCCAGCAGCTTGGTCATGTCTTACGAGCAGTACTTC
TRBD2	TRBV5-1	-	TRBJ2-7	CASSLGTSARNEQYF	TGCGCCAGCAGCTTGGGGACTAGCGCGCGAAACGAGCAGTACTTC
TRBD1	TRBV12-3/TRBV12-4	-	TRBJ2-7	CASGTGDIQYEQYF	TGTGCCAGCGGCACAGGGGACATCCAATACGAGCAGTACTTC
TRBD1	TRBV2	-	TRBJ2-2	CASRGDRGDTGELFF	TGTGCCAGCAGGGGCGACAGGGGAGACACCGGGGAGCTGTTTTTT
-	TRBV15	-	TRBJ2-5	CATSILGEGTQYF	-